Below, 4 T cell receptor beta chains from the same sample are listed, as sequenced in a study of beta chain features in type 1 diabetes. The study's findings and limits: Across all four CD4+ subsets, people with type 1 diabetes showed modestly shorter TCRB CDR3s.

These receptors have no known antigen. The isolated RNA, all of it, was reverse transcribed, so expressed TCRB transcripts were what got sequenced. Assay used: immunoSEQ multiplex PCR; TCRdb lists only in-frame clones, some missing. In the table there are 640,000 or so clones, roughly an eighth of which are singletons. The sequenced sample was naive CD4+ T cells from blood. Source of these receptors: a man younger than 35 with type 1 diabetes.

The chain recombines TRBV6-6 with TRBJ1-2, with D possibly being TRBD1 (6 bases). This CDR3 has 13 amino acids. V shed 4 bases and J shed 0 bases, with 6 bases lying between them. CDR1 is MNHNY and CDR2 is SVGAGI in the germline V gene (reference sequence). As DNA, the CDR3 is TGTGCCAGCAGTTGGACAGCTAACTATGGCTACACCTTC. Translated, it gives CASSWTANYGYTF.

The rearrangement links TRBV15 to TRBJ2-7, with 8 bases lining up with TRBD1. CDR1 and CDR2 from the germline V gene are LNHNV and YYDKDF (reference sequence). There are 14 residues in the CDR3. Trimming at V came to 1 base and at J to 1 base, leaving 0 bases not matched to a gene. CDR3 sequence reads: CATSRGDRSYEQYF. CDR3 DNA sequence: TGTGCCACCAGCAGAGGGGACAGGTCCTACGAGCAGTACTTC.

The rearrangement joins TRBV18 to TRBJ2-1, with 7 bases fitting TRBD1. Germline V gene sequence: CDR1 KGHSH, CDR2 LQKENI. The CDR3 extends over 14 amino acids. V shed 3 bases, J shed 3 bases, and the junction held 2 bases outside the gene matches. In nucleotides, the CDR3 is TGTGCCAGCTCACCTGGACAGGACTACAATGAGCAGTTCTTC. Its protein product is CASSPGQDYNEQFF.

The V call is TRBV28, the J call TRBJ1-2, with 8 bases matching TRBD1. The V gene end was trimmed by 5 bases and the J gene end by 6 bases; junction bases not matched to a gene: 8. The CDR3 extends over 14 amino acids. Germline V gene lookup returns CDR1 MDHEN and CDR2 SYDVKM. CDR3 sequence (DNA): TGTGCCAGCAGTGCCACCGACAGGGGCGATGGCTACACCTTC. This translates into CASSATDRGDGYTF.